This passage covers 24 T cell receptor beta chains from one sample sequenced in a study of blood T cells in healthy people across ages. A sample-barcoded 5' primer and a J-beta primer mix were used in a second PCR of about 6 to 11 cycles. Each CDR3 protein is one row after TCRdb ran MiXCR on the 5' RACE reads. The sample lists hundreds of thousands of distinct CDR3 sequences; about 30% were seen once. Source material: blood. These receptors were obtained from a woman older than 75 in good health.

The V call is TRBV20-1, the J call TRBJ2-7; D perhaps matches TRBD2 (7 bases). The V and J ends lost 6 bases and 2 bases respectively, with 20 bases between them. This CDR3 comprises 15 residues. Germline V gene lookup returns CDR1 DFQATT and CDR2 SNEGSKA (reference sequence). The CDR3 spells CSANMVAGAPYEQYF. The CDR3 DNA is TGCAGTGCCAACATGGTGGCGGGGGCCCCCTACGAGCAGTACTTC.

This clonotype showed up many times. The chain has TRBV3-1 and TRBJ1-5, with TRBD1 matching over 10 bases. Germline V CDR1 and CDR2: LGHDT, YNNKEL (reference sequence). This CDR3 contains 15 residues. V was pared by 2 bases and J by 5 bases, with 3 bases of the junction left unmatched. DNA of the CDR3: TGTGCCAGCAGCCAATGGGGGACAGGGGATCAGCCCCAGCATTTT. Encoded protein: CASSQWGTGDQPQHF.

In this sample, this clonotype turned up many times. The chain employs TRBV7-3 and TRBJ2-7; 8 positions agree with TRBD2. Looked up from germline, CDR1 is SGHTA and CDR2 is FQGTGA. With 5 bases clipped from V and 2 bases from J, the junction kept 11 bases outside the gene matches. CDR3 length: 16 amino acids. The CDR3 DNA sequence: TGTGCCAGCAGCAAAACTGGCGGGGGGCCAACCTACGAGCAGTACTTC. The encoded protein is CASSKTGGGPTYEQYF.

The chain couples TRBV9 to TRBJ1-3; no reliable D call. Looked up from germline, CDR1 is SGDLS and CDR2 is YYNGEE. Trimming cost V 0 bases and J 1 base, with 5 bases left between them. The CDR3 covers 14 residues. The CDR3 is CASSVEGSGNTIYF. CDR3 nucleotide sequence: TGTGCCAGCAGCGTAGAAGGTTCTGGAAACACCATATATTTT.

Note on this clonotype: A much larger clone is a single base away; this may be a read error. The chain has TRBV3-1 and TRBJ2-6, with D perhaps given as TRBD1 or TRBD2 (5 bases each). CDR1 and CDR2 from the germline V gene are LGHDT and YNNKEL (reference sequence). V dropped 4 bases and J dropped 0 bases, with 16 bases sitting between them. This CDR3 spans 18 amino acids. CDR3 nucleotides: TGTGCCAGCAGCCTTCACGGGGCAGCTCCCTCTGGGGCCAACGTCCTGACTTTC. It codes for CASSLHGAAPSGANVLTF.

About this clonotype: This may come from a read error, since a much larger clone is one base off. This chain joins TRBV7-2 and TRBJ1-2; no firm D call. The germline gives CDR1 SGHTA, CDR2 FQGNSA. This CDR3 has 17 amino acids. The CDR3 nucleotides are TGTGCCAGCAGCTTAGAGGCGACATGGACGGGGAACTGTGGCTACACCTTC. This encodes CASSLEATWTGNCGYTF.

This clonotype was recorded a few times. The CDR3 bases are TGTGCCAGCAGCCCGACAGGGAAGGAGAACTATGGCTACACCTTC. Protein product: CASSPTGKENYGYTF. The chain carries TRBV5-5 and TRBJ1-2; the match to TRBD1 covers 7 bases. This CDR3 has 15 residues. Germline CDR1 is SGHKS and CDR2 is YYEKEE (reference sequence). J gave up 2 bases and V 4 bases, and 8 bases lay outside the gene matches.

This clonotype was recorded at least ten times. This chain connects TRBV3-1 to TRBJ1-2, with D possibly being TRBD1 (5 bases). Germline CDR1 is LGHDT and CDR2 is YNNKEL (reference sequence). The CDR3 length is 15 residues. Trimming took off 1 base at V and 1 base at J, with 10 bases between the two ends. The CDR3 sequence is CASSQAHGGNYGYTF. The CDR3 DNA follows: TGTGCCAGCAGCCAAGCTCACGGGGGTAACTATGGCTACACCTTC.

This clonotype was picked up a small number of times. A read error may produce the germline difference seen at one junction end. The rearrangement links TRBV15 to TRBJ2-1, with TRBD1 matching over 7 bases. Germline CDR1 is LNHNV and CDR2 is YYDKDF (reference sequence). The CDR3 is made up of 18 amino acids. CDR3 sequence: CATSIYPPDRARYNVQFF. As DNA, the CDR3 is TGTGCCACCAGCATTTATCCCCCAGACAGGGCTAGGTACAATGTGCAGTTCTTC.

This clonotype was seen ten or more times. This chain joins TRBV19 and TRBJ2-5, with D hard to call. This CDR3 spans 15 amino acids. Trimming removed 3 bases at V and 2 bases at J, with 13 bases between. CDR1 is LNHDA and CDR2 is SQIVND in the germline V gene (reference sequence). This CDR3 reads CASSIAAATQETQYF. CDR3 DNA sequence: TGTGCCAGTAGTATCGCGGCGGCCACTCAAGAGACCCAGTACTTC.

The rearrangement joins TRBV7-9 to TRBJ1-5; no reliable D call. The CDR3 extends over 13 amino acids. V was cut by 4 bases and J by 0 bases, with 4 bases left in between. Germline V gene lookup returns CDR1 SEHNR and CDR2 FQNEAQ (reference sequence). The CDR3 nucleotides read TGTGCCAGCAGCTACGTTAGCAATCAGCCCCAGCATTTT. Translating it yields CASSYVSNQPQHF.

This clonotype appeared many times. The chain uses TRBV15 and TRBJ2-7, with D possibly TRBD2 on 5 matching bases. The CDR3 runs to 13 residues. The germline V and J ends were trimmed by 1 base and 5 bases, with 9 bases remaining between them. Germline CDR1 reads LNHNV; CDR2 reads YYDKDF (reference sequence). For the CDR3, the DNA is TGTGCCACCAGCAGAGTCGGGGTCCACGAGCAGTACTTC. Translation gives CATSRVGVHEQYF.

Many counts were recorded for this clonotype. The rearrangement uses TRBV21-1 and TRBJ2-3; the table's TRBD1 call for D was not verified on the DNA. TRBV21-1 is a documented pseudogene. The CDR3 extends over 16 amino acids. Here the CDR3 DNA reads TGTGCCAGCAGCAAAGGAAGGCGGGACAGCACAGATACGCAGTATTTT. Protein: CASSKGRRDSTDTQYF.

As for this clonotype: A junction end diverges from the germline sequence, so it may reflect a read error. This rearrangement joins TRBV27 to TRBJ1-2; D remains ambiguous. The CDR3 contains 14 residues. Germline assignment: CDR1 MNHEY and CDR2 SMNVEV (reference sequence). The CDR3 nucleotides are TGTGTCAGCAGGTTAGGGTTGGGAGGGCACGGCTACACCTTC. It codes for CVSRLGLGGHGYTF.

This clonotype was picked up many times. The rearrangement joins TRBV20-1 to TRBJ1-4, with unresolved D. The CDR3 sequence is 14 residues long. V gave up 3 bases and J gave up 4 bases, with 12 bases separating them. Germline V gene sequence: CDR1 DFQATT, CDR2 SNEGSKA (reference sequence). DNA for the CDR3: TGCAGTGCTAGTCCATCAACCCTTAATGAAAAACTGTTTTTT. Protein sequence: CSASPSTLNEKLFF.

The genes are TRBV7-6 and TRBJ2-1; 8 nucleotides align to TRBD1. CDR3 length: 13 amino acids. V was clipped by 5 bases and J by 10 bases; unmatched bases: 7. CDR1 and CDR2 from the germline V gene are SGHVS and FNYEAQ. CDR3 sequence (DNA): TGTGCCAGCAGCCCCCAGGGGGCAGGAGAGCAGTTCTTC. This gives the protein CASSPQGAGEQFF.

This chain connects TRBV7-2 to TRBJ2-2; TRBD2 matches 13 bases. The trim removed 0 bases at V and 5 bases at J, leaving 6 bases unmatched. Germline CDR1 and CDR2: SGHTA and FQGNSA. The CDR3 totals 18 residues. The CDR3 coding sequence is TGTGCCAGCAGCTTAGCGGTGACTAGCGGGGGGAGAACCGGGGAGCTGTTTTTT. Translation gives CASSLAVTSGGRTGELFF.

There are a few counts of this clonotype. The chain uses TRBV12-3 or TRBV12-4 and TRBJ2-7, with 11 bases fitting TRBD2. V shed 7 bases and J 7 bases; nucleotides not matched to a gene: 12. The CDR3 is 15 residues long. The CDR3 DNA reads TGTGCCAGCACCGTAGCGGGGGGGCCCGACAATGAGCAGTACTTC. Its translation: CASTVAGGPDNEQYF.

This clonotype was detected many times. This sequence joins TRBV4-3 and TRBJ2-7, with 12 bases matching TRBD2. The ends lost 3 bases at V and 6 bases at J; junction bases unmatched: 9. CDR3 length equals 16 residues. Germline assignment: CDR1 LGHNA and CDR2 YSLEER. The CDR3 reads CASSQEPSGGAGEQYF. For the CDR3, the DNA is TGCGCCAGCAGCCAGGAACCTAGCGGGGGGGCGGGCGAGCAGTACTTC.

V usage is TRBV20-1 and J usage is TRBJ1-1; weak D call: TRBD1 (6 bases). Germline V gene lookup returns CDR1 DFQATT and CDR2 SNEGSKA (reference sequence). The CDR3 length is 13 residues. Trimming took 5 bases from V and 3 from J, leaving 13 bases between them. The CDR3 sequence is CSAEQGVYTEAFF. CDR3 nucleotide sequence: TGCAGTGCTGAACAGGGAGTTTACACTGAAGCTTTCTTT.

This chain links TRBV5-1 with TRBJ1-1; D remains unclear. Trimming shortened V by 6 bases and J by 4 bases, and 13 bases separated the two germline ends. CDR1 is SGHRS, CDR2 YFSETQ, per germline. The CDR3 contains 13 residues. The CDR3 is CASMVTPGTEAFF. CDR3 DNA: TGCGCCAGCATGGTTACCCCGGGCACTGAAGCTTTCTTT. The entire variable domain, with the rest obtained from reference TRBV5-1 and TRBJ1-1, is as follows: KAGVTQTPRYLIKTRGQQVTLSCSPISGHRSVSWYQQTPGQGLQFLFEYFSETQRNKGNFPGRFSGRQFSNSRSEMNVSTLELGDSALYLCASMVTPGTEAFFGQGTRLTVV.

J is TRBJ1-2 and V is TRBV5-1; D uncertain. V was clipped by 4 bases and J by 8 bases, with 12 bases between them. The CDR3 has 12 amino acids. Germline V gene data show CDR1 as SGHRS and CDR2 as YFSETQ. For the CDR3, the DNA is TGCGCCAGCAGCCAGACGGGGTCCGGCTACACCTTC. It yields the protein CASSQTGSGYTF.

This clonotype was seen only a few times. The chain links TRBV6-1 to TRBJ1-1; D is undetermined. From germline, CDR1 is MNHNS and CDR2 SASEGT. The V end lost 6 bases, the J end lost 8 bases, and 16 bases lay between the germline ends. This CDR3 is built from 13 residues. The CDR3 region is CASSYETYAEAFF. DNA for the CDR3: TGTGCCAGCAGCTACGAAACCTACGCCGAAGCTTTCTTT.

The rearrangement joins TRBV21-1 to TRBJ2-1; no check of the table's D call, TRBD1, against the DNA was made. The J call may be mistaken, given a closer DNA end match to TRBJ2-7. TRBV21-1 is a listed pseudogene. This CDR3 is built from 14 residues. CDR3 region: CASSTRDSPNEQYF. The CDR3, as DNA: TGTGCCAGCAGCACCCGGGACAGCCCTAATGAGCAGTACTTC.